The rows below give T cell receptor beta chains drawn from one sample of a study of T cell responses to AZD1222 COVID-19 vaccine. Assay used: immunoSEQ multiplex PCR; TCRdb lists only in-frame clones, some missing. This table has around 58,000 clones, about 90% appearing once. The material sequenced was peripheral blood, taken 28 days after the second AZD1222 dose. Receptor source: an adult who received the AZD1222 COVID-19 vaccine. Each CDR3 is given with its conserved first and last residue. Each record gives: D gene, J gene, clone size, V gene, CDR3 DNA, CDR3 protein. A D gene is named only where the DNA matches it firmly. Not all rows give a size; the values are once, few, many and, for expanded clones, a class.

d_gene: NA; j_gene: TRBJ2-1; abundance: NA; v_gene: TRBV11-2; CDR3nt: TGTGCCAGCAGCCGGGGACCTATCAATGAGCAGTTCTTC; CDR3aa: CASSRGPINEQFF
d_gene: TRBD2; j_gene: TRBJ2-2; abundance: NA; v_gene: TRBV29-1; CDR3nt: TGCAGCGGCCGACTAGCGGGAGGTGGCACCGGGGAGCTGTTTTTT; CDR3aa: CSGRLAGGGTGELFF
d_gene: TRBD2; j_gene: TRBJ2-2; abundance: NA; v_gene: TRBV7-7; CDR3nt: TGTGCCAGCAGCTTAGGGACTAGCGGGAACACCGGGGAGCTGTTTTTT; CDR3aa: CASSLGTSGNTGELFF
d_gene: NA; j_gene: TRBJ1-1; abundance: once; v_gene: TRBV10-2; CDR3nt: TGCGCCAGCAGTGAGTTCCGAGGGGGGAACACTGAAGCTTTCTTT; CDR3aa: CASSEFRGGNTEAFF
d_gene: NA; j_gene: TRBJ2-2; abundance: NA; v_gene: TRBV3-1/TRBV3-2; CDR3nt: TGTGCCAGCAGCCAAGAACAAGCGACGAACACCGGGGAGCTGTTTTTT; CDR3aa: CASSQEQATNTGELFF
d_gene: NA; j_gene: TRBJ1-1; abundance: NA; v_gene: TRBV7-2; CDR3nt: TGTGCCAGCAGCTTAGTGTACAGGAACACTGAAGCTTTCTTT; CDR3aa: CASSLVYRNTEAFF
d_gene: TRBD1; j_gene: TRBJ1-2; abundance: NA; v_gene: TRBV12-3/TRBV12-4; CDR3nt: TGTGCCAGCAGTGCGGACAGGAGCTATGGCTACACCTTC; CDR3aa: CASSADRSYGYTF
d_gene: TRBD1; j_gene: TRBJ1-1; abundance: once; v_gene: TRBV9; CDR3nt: TGTGCCAGCAGCCCCCGGACAGGGGGATGGACTGAAGCTTTCTTT; CDR3aa: CASSPRTGGWTEAFF
d_gene: NA; j_gene: TRBJ2-1; abundance: NA; v_gene: TRBV7-8; CDR3nt: TGTGCCAGCAGCACGGTTGAGCAGTTCTTC; CDR3aa: CASSTVEQFF
d_gene: NA; j_gene: TRBJ2-2; abundance: once; v_gene: TRBV5-1; CDR3nt: TGCGCCAGCAGCTTGGTCCAGGGCTCGGACACCGGGGAGCTGTTTTTT; CDR3aa: CASSLVQGSDTGELFF
d_gene: TRBD2; j_gene: TRBJ2-7; abundance: NA; v_gene: TRBV12-3/TRBV12-4; CDR3nt: TGTGCCAGCAGTTCAAGGACTAGCTCGGAGCAGTACTTC; CDR3aa: CASSSRTSSEQYF